The rows below give T cell receptor beta chains drawn from one sample of a study of blood T cells in healthy people across ages. TCRdb re-called the 5' RACE reads through MiXCR, storing one row per CDR3 protein. The sample records fewer than 900,000 distinct CDR3 sequences, roughly two fifths being singletons. Specimen: blood. The source of these receptors is a woman aged 60 to 75 in good health. Both conserved end residues are part of each CDR3. The D gene is left open where the match is weak. For some rows the clone size is stated as once, few or many, or as a class when expanded; others skip it.

16 | TRBJ1-2 | NA | TRBV6-6 | TRBD1 | TGTGCCAGCAGTTCTCTGACAGGGGCCATAAACTATGGCTACACCTTC | CASSSLTGAINYGYTF
16 | TRBJ2-5 | NA | TRBV7-2 | TRBD2 | TGTGCCAGCAGCCTAGCGGGGGGCGCGAACCAAGAGACCCAGTACTTC | CASSLAGGANQETQYF
16 | TRBJ2-5 | NA | TRBV25-1 | NA | TGTGCCAGCAGTGAAGCTCTGGCCACCTTCCAAGAGACCCAGTACTTC | CASSEALATFQETQYF
16 | TRBJ2-3 | few | TRBV7-3 | NA | TGTGCCAGCAGCTTAATAGCGGTGGGACCCACAGATACGCAGTATTTT | CASSLIAVGPTDTQYF
15 | TRBJ2-4 | NA | TRBV18 | NA | TGTGCCAGCTCACCACCAGTTAGGGGAGAAAACATTCAGTACTTC | CASSPPVRGENIQYF
15 | TRBJ2-7 | NA | TRBV12-3/TRBV12-4 | TRBD2 | TGTGCCAGCAGTTTGAGACTAGCGGGGATAGGCGAGCAGTACTTC | CASSLRLAGIGEQYF
15 | TRBJ2-5 | few | TRBV2 | TRBD2 | TGTGCCAGCACGGGACTAGCGGGAGTCCAAGAGACCCAGTACTTC | CASTGLAGVQETQYF
15 | TRBJ2-5 | few | TRBV5-1 | NA | TGCGCCAGCAGTTCTCTCCCGGGGACATTGGAGACCCAGTACTTC | CASSSLPGTLETQYF
12 | TRBJ1-2 | few | TRBV29-1 | NA | TGCAGCGTAGCACAGGGAGGTTATGGCTACACCTTC | CSVAQGGYGYTF
13 | TRBJ2-1 | NA | TRBV7-3 | NA | TGTGCCAGCAGCTCCAGGGGCTTCAATGAGCAGTTCTTC | CASSSRGFNEQFF
14 | TRBJ1-1 | few | TRBV5-1 | NA | TGCGCCAGCAGCCTCGAACAGGGAACCACTGAAGCTTTCTTT | CASSLEQGTTEAFF
21 | TRBJ1-2 | NA | TRBV7-8 | NA | TGTGCCAGCAGCTTAGGTTGGCCCGGTGGTTCCGGACAGCGTCGAACAAAGGGCTACACCTTC | CASSLGWPGGSGQRRTKGYTF
15 | TRBJ2-7 | NA | TRBV12-3/TRBV12-4 | TRBD2 | TGTGCCAGCAGTTTGATCGGCGGGGGAAACTACGAGCAGTACTTC | CASSLIGGGNYEQYF
13 | TRBJ1-2 | NA | TRBV12-3/TRBV12-4 | NA | TGTGCCAGCAGTTTAACATACAGGAGTGGCTACACCTTC | CASSLTYRSGYTF
17 | TRBJ2-7 | NA | TRBV4-3 | NA | TGCGCCAGCAGCCAAGAACCCAAGCGGTCGCCCTCCTACGAGCAGTACTTC | CASSQEPKRSPSYEQYF
15 | TRBJ2-3 | NA | TRBV6-5 | NA | TGTGCCAGCAGTTACGGCTCTAGCAGCACAGATACGCAGTATTTT | CASSYGSSSTDTQYF
14 | TRBJ2-7 | few | TRBV5-1 | NA | TGCGCCAGCAGCTTGGGTGGAGTTCCCTACGAGCAGTACTTC | CASSLGGVPYEQYF
14 | TRBJ1-1 | few | TRBV6-5 | NA | TGTGCCAGCAGTTCAGACGTAATGAACACTGAAGCTTTCTTT | CASSSDVMNTEAFF
17 | TRBJ1-6 | once | TRBV6-6 | NA | TGTGCCAGCAGTTACTTAAAAAGACCGGCCGAGGATTCACCCCCCCACTTT | CASSYLKRPAEDSPPHF
15 | TRBJ2-7 | NA | TRBV5-1 | TRBD2 | TGCGCCAGCAGCCTACTAGCGGGACAGACTGACGAGCAGTACTTC | CASSLLAGQTDEQYF
13 | TRBJ1-1 | NA | TRBV9 | NA | TGTGCCAGCAGCGTAGGAGGGAAAACTGAAGCTTTCTTT | CASSVGGKTEAFF
16 | TRBJ2-5 | NA | TRBV20-1 | TRBD2 | TGCAGTGCTAGTAGGACTAGCGGGGGGATCCAAGAGACCCAGTACTTC | CSASRTSGGIQETQYF
15 | TRBJ2-7 | few | TRBV27 | NA | TGTGCCAGCAGTTCTCTTCCAGCGTCAATCTACGAGCAGTACTTC | CASSSLPASIYEQYF
14 | TRBJ2-5 | NA | TRBV6-2/TRBV6-3 | TRBD2 | TGTGCCAGCAGCGCTCCGGGACTAGAGGAGACCCAGTACTTC | CASSAPGLEETQYF
15 | TRBJ2-7 | NA | TRBV20-1 | TRBD2 | TGCAGTGCTAGTGGACTAGTTGGGCCTCCCTACGAGCAGTACTTC | CSASGLVGPPYEQYF
15 | TRBJ2-7 | many | TRBV20-1 | NA | TGCAGTGCCCACCGCGAGGGGCAGGGTTCCTACGAGCAGTACTTC | CSAHREGQGSYEQYF